The 29 T cell receptor beta chains below all came from one sample that was sequenced in a study of blood T cells in healthy people across ages. A second roughly 6 to 11 cycle PCR used barcoded and J-beta primers. TCRdb reprocessed the 5' RACE reads with MiXCR, giving one entry per CDR3 protein. Here the sample spans about 780,000 distinct CDR3 sequences, around half being singletons. The specimen was blood. The receptor set was obtained from a man older than 75 in good health.

The V call is TRBV20-1, the J call TRBJ1-5, with D perhaps matching TRBD1 (5 bases). In germline, CDR1 is DFQATT, CDR2 SNEGSKA (reference sequence). Trimming took off 2 bases at V and 7 bases at J, with 12 bases between the two ends. The CDR3 extends over 13 amino acids. In DNA form, the CDR3 reads TGCAGTGCTAGAACAGGAGTGGGGCAGCCCCAGCATTTT. Protein: CSARTGVGQPQHF.

The rearrangement uses TRBV5-1 and TRBJ2-1; the D is unclear. V lost 1 base and J lost 0, with 5 bases in between. The CDR3 consists of 14 residues. The germline V gene has CDR1 SGHRS and CDR2 YFSETQ. In DNA, the CDR3 is TGCGCCAGCAGCTTGACGCTCTCCTACAATGAGCAGTTCTTC. Its protein is CASSLTLSYNEQFF.

A few counts support this clonotype. The chain links TRBV20-1 to TRBJ2-1; D gene ambiguous. Trimming removed 4 bases from V and 6 bases from J, with 19 bases in between. CDR1 DFQATT and CDR2 SNEGSKA come from the germline V gene (reference sequence). The CDR3 totals 15 residues. CDR3 sequence (DNA): TGCAGTGCTACCTCTATGGGCCCTCCGAGCAATGAGCAGTTCTTC. Its translation is CSATSMGPPSNEQFF.

V is TRBV28 and J is TRBJ2-5; 9 bases are a match to TRBD2. Germline CDR1 MDHEN, CDR2 SYDVKM. The ends lost 7 bases at V and 3 bases at J; junction bases unmatched: 12. The CDR3 runs to 16 residues. The CDR3 loop reads CASTAGFSSGKETQYF. CDR3 nucleotide sequence: TGTGCCAGCACCGCCGGGTTTTCTAGCGGGAAAGAGACCCAGTACTTC.

The chain recombines TRBV29-1 with TRBJ2-2; D may match TRBD1 or TRBD2 (5 bases each). The CDR3 has 16 amino acids. From germline, CDR1 is SQVTM and CDR2 ANQGSEA. V gave up 1 base and J gave up 0 bases, with 12 bases separating them. Written as DNA, the CDR3 is TGCAGCGTTGAAGGACCCGGGACCTCGAACACCGGGGAGCTGTTTTTT. Translation gives CSVEGPGTSNTGELFF.

V is TRBV3-1 and J is TRBJ2-5; D is possibly TRBD1 (5 bases). Germline V gene lookup returns CDR1 LGHDT and CDR2 YNNKEL (reference sequence). The CDR3 loop spans 16 amino acids. The ends were cut back, 0 bases at V and 1 base at J, with 12 bases in the middle. The CDR3 coding sequence is TGTGCCAGCAGCCAAGAGGTACAGGTAGTCCAAGAGACCCAGTACTTC. It is translated as CASSQEVQVVQETQYF.

The chain carries TRBV6-1 and TRBJ2-1; TRBD2 aligns across 8 bases. In germline, CDR1 is MNHNS, CDR2 SASEGT. V gave up 6 bases and J gave up 4 bases; unmatched junction bases: 5. The CDR3 covers 14 residues. The CDR3 DNA reads TGTGCCAGCAGAAACGTAGCGGGATACAATGAGCAGTTCTTC. As protein: CASRNVAGYNEQFF.

This clonotype was observed a few times. The chain joins TRBV20-1 to TRBJ2-7; 10 bases agree with TRBD2. CDR3 length equals 15 residues. J lost 2 bases, V lost 4 bases, and 8 bases had no gene match. From germline, CDR1 is DFQATT and CDR2 SNEGSKA (reference sequence). The CDR3 region is CSANPGTSATYEQYF. CDR3 sequence (DNA): TGCAGTGCTAACCCCGGGACTAGCGCAACCTACGAGCAGTACTTC.

This clonotype is a singleton in its sample. The rearrangement links TRBV7-2 to TRBJ1-2; D is unclear. Germline lookup yields CDR1 SGHTA and CDR2 FQGNSA. With 11 bases removed from V and 3 bases from J, the gap between germline ends came to 16 bases. This CDR3 is built from 13 residues. CDR3 nucleotide sequence: TGTGCCGGGAATCGAGGGCCGGACTATGGCTACACCTTC. This gives the protein CAGNRGPDYGYTF.

The chain recombines TRBV5-4 with TRBJ2-6; D remains ambiguous. Looked up from germline, CDR1 is SGHNT and CDR2 is YYREEE (reference sequence). The CDR3 length is 17 residues. V was pared by 1 base and J by 0 bases, with 11 bases between. In DNA, the CDR3 is TGTGCCAGCAGCTTGTATTTGAGTAGCTCTGGGGCCAACGTCCTGACTTTC. Its protein is CASSLYLSSSGANVLTF.

The chain joins TRBV20-1 to TRBJ2-7; 9 bases line up with TRBD1. Germline lookup yields CDR1 DFQATT and CDR2 SNEGSKA (reference sequence). V was pared by 6 bases and J by 7 bases, with 13 bases of the junction left unmatched. CDR3 length: 14 amino acids. The CDR3: CSASAPETGGEQYF. The CDR3 DNA is TGCAGTGCCTCTGCACCCGAGACAGGGGGTGAGCAGTACTTC.

The chain carries TRBV15 and TRBJ2-4, with D perhaps TRBD2 (7 bases). Germline V gene sequence: CDR1 LNHNV, CDR2 YYDKDF (reference sequence). V was cut by 1 base and J by 6 bases, with 13 bases left in between. This CDR3 contains 15 residues. The CDR3, as DNA: TGTGCCACCAGCAGAGGGCGGGGGCAGGGAAACATTCAGTACTTC. Amino acid sequence: CATSRGRGQGNIQYF.

The table lists this clonotype with a few counts. This chain links TRBV2 with TRBJ2-1; no reliable D call. The CDR3 sequence is 16 residues long. Germline V gene data show CDR1 as SNHLY and CDR2 as FYNNEI. The V gene lost 4 bases and the J gene lost 0 bases, with 13 bases spanning the gap. CDR3 nucleotides: TGTGCCAGCAGTGTACCCCTACCTAGCTCCTACAATGAGCAGTTCTTC. This gives the protein CASSVPLPSSYNEQFF.

This clonotype was counted a single time. J is TRBJ2-3 and V is TRBV10-3, with D unclear. V was cut by 7 bases and J by 1 base, with 6 bases left in between. This CDR3 has 12 residues. Germline CDR1 is ENHRY and CDR2 is SYGVKD. CDR3 region: CAINSGTDTQYF. CDR3 sequence (DNA): TGTGCCATCAATTCCGGCACAGATACGCAGTATTTT.

The chain is built from TRBV20-1 and TRBJ1-1; possible D gene TRBD1, 5 bases. The CDR3 loop spans 14 amino acids. The V end was cut by 2 bases, the J end by 4 bases, with 14 bases between. Looked up from germline, CDR1 is DFQATT and CDR2 is SNEGSKA (reference sequence). CDR3: CSARTDRSVTEAFF. CDR3 in DNA: TGCAGTGCTAGAACCGACAGAAGTGTCACTGAAGCTTTCTTT.

The J gene is TRBJ1-3, the V gene TRBV15; no clear D. This CDR3 contains 15 residues. Germline lookup yields CDR1 LNHNV and CDR2 YYDKDF (reference sequence). Trimming took 0 bases from V and 1 from J, leaving 7 bases between them. The CDR3 is CATSRDFQSGNTIYF. The CDR3, as DNA: TGTGCCACCAGCAGAGATTTCCAGTCTGGAAACACCATATATTTT.

This clonotype was observed a handful of times. The chain has TRBV5-5 and TRBJ2-3; 9 bases are a match to TRBD2. Germline V gene data show CDR1 as SGHKS and CDR2 as YYEKEE (reference sequence). V lost 1 base and J lost 5; bases outside the gene matches: 8. The CDR3 spans 16 residues. The DNA of the CDR3 is TGTGCCAGCAGCTTGACCCCTAGCGGGATCCAAGATACGCAGTATTTT. The encoded protein is CASSLTPSGIQDTQYF. The full variable domain, in which reference TRBV5-5 and TRBJ2-3 provide the parts outside the CDR3, is DAGVTQSPTHLIKTRGQQVTLRCSPISGHKSVSWYQQVLGQGPQFIFQYYEKEERGRGNFPDRFSARQFPNYSSELNVNALLLGDSALYLCASSLTPSGIQDTQYFGPGTRLTVL.

The chain links TRBV19 to TRBJ2-7; D might be TRBD1 or TRBD2, each matching 5 bases. The CDR3 runs to 15 residues. Germline V CDR1 and CDR2: LNHDA, SQIVND (reference sequence). The germline V and J ends were trimmed by 1 base and 0 bases, with 10 bases remaining between them. CDR3 amino acids: CASSIAAGSSYEQYF. CDR3 DNA sequence: TGTGCCAGTAGTATAGCGGCAGGGAGCTCCTACGAGCAGTACTTC.

Only one count was recorded for this clonotype. The chain couples TRBV7-2 to TRBJ2-4; D may be TRBD2 (5 bases). The DNA end lines up better with TRBJ2-5; the J call may be wrong. The germline CDR1 and CDR2 sequences are SGHTA and FQGNSA. This CDR3 has 17 residues. The CDR3 DNA sequence: TGTGCCAGCAGCTTAGAGGCCAGCGGAGGCTCGGGGGAGACCCAGTACTTC. It encodes CASSLEASGGSGETQYF.

The sample holds many counts of this clonotype. This sequence joins TRBV29-1 and TRBJ2-1; D may be TRBD2 (6 bases). The CDR3 runs 18 residues. Looked up from germline, CDR1 is SQVTM and CDR2 is ANQGSEA. The V and J ends lost 0 bases and 6 bases respectively, with 24 bases between them. CDR3 sequence (DNA): TGCAGCGTTGAAGAGGGAGCGGGCGCCACCGGGGGTTTCAATGAGCAGTTCTTC. It yields the protein CSVEEGAGATGGFNEQFF.

The chain employs TRBV6-6 and TRBJ2-5, with 7 nucleotides matching TRBD2. Gene TRBJ2-7 matches the end of the DNA better, so the J call may be wrong. The V gene's germline CDR1 is MNHNY and CDR2 SVGAGI (reference sequence). The CDR3 spans 14 residues. The CDR3 sequence: CASRSGTNYYEQYF. In DNA, the CDR3 is TGTGCCAGCAGATCCGGGACTAACTACTACGAGCAGTACTTC.

This clonotype was detected a few times. The rearrangement links TRBV12-3 or TRBV12-4 to TRBJ2-5; D gene uncertain. Trimming stripped 7 bases from V and 2 bases from J, with 11 bases between. The CDR3 is made up of 13 amino acids. The CDR3 protein is CASTRFPQETQYF. CDR3 in DNA: TGTGCCAGCACAAGGTTTCCACAAGAGACCCAGTACTTC.

Worth noting for this clonotype: At one boundary the junction diverges from the germline segment, which might be a read error. The chain is built from TRBV10-3 and TRBJ2-7, with D possibly matching TRBD1 (6 bases). CDR1 is ENHRY and CDR2 is SYGVKD in the germline V gene. This CDR3 spans 14 amino acids. The CDR3 is CAVSDRDNFYEQYF. As DNA, the CDR3 is TGTGCCGTCAGTGACCGGGACAACTTCTACGAGCAGTACTTC.

This chain links TRBV2 with TRBJ2-7, with 11 bases lining up with TRBD2. The CDR3 is 16 amino acids. V lost 1 base to trimming and J lost 0 bases; unmatched junction nucleotides: 2. CDR1 is SNHLY and CDR2 is FYNNEI in the germline V gene. The CDR3: CASSEGGTSGSYEQYF. CDR3 nucleotides: TGTGCCAGCAGTGAAGGGGGGACTAGCGGCTCCTACGAGCAGTACTTC.

Details on this clonotype: This may be a read error, as it is one base from a much larger clone. This sequence joins TRBV7-2 and TRBJ2-4; D assignment may be TRBD1 or TRBD2 (5 bases each). The CDR3 extends over 16 amino acids. Germline-derived CDR1 and CDR2 are SGHTA and FQGNSA. The CDR3 nucleotides read TGTGCCGGCAGCTTAGCAGGGACCTTAGCCAAAAACATTCAGTACTTC. This codes for CAGSLAGTLAKNIQYF.

This sequence joins TRBV6-1 and TRBJ2-1; 8 bases map to TRBD2. After removal of 8 bases from V and 9 bases from J, the junction contained 9 bases not matched to a gene. The germline CDR1 and CDR2 sequences are MNHNS and SASEGT. CDR3 length: 13 residues. CDR3 sequence (DNA): TGTGCCAGCGGAAGCGGGAGAATTGGTGAGCAGTTCTTC. Its protein is CASGSGRIGEQFF.

This clonotype showed up many times. The rearrangement uses TRBV6-5 and TRBJ2-7; 7 nucleotides align to TRBD2. The length of the CDR3 is 14 residues. The junction had 5 bases not matched to a gene; V was cut back by 2 bases and J by 4 bases. CDR1 is MNHEY and CDR2 is SVGAGI in the germline V gene. CDR3 sequence: CASSYGRERYEQYF. CDR3 nucleotides: TGTGCCAGCAGTTACGGGCGGGAGCGGTACGAGCAGTACTTC.

This clonotype has more than one count but fewer than ten. This rearrangement joins TRBV2 to TRBJ1-2; D is unclear. The CDR3 runs to 14 residues. The V and J ends lost 1 base and 2 bases respectively, with 8 bases between them. Germline V lookup: CDR1 SNHLY, CDR2 FYNNEI. The CDR3 protein is CASSEGVENYGYTF. CDR3 DNA sequence: TGTGCCAGCAGTGAAGGGGTCGAGAACTATGGCTACACCTTC.

This sequence joins TRBV20-1 and TRBJ1-2, with 11 nucleotides matching TRBD1. The ends lost 0 bases at V and 4 bases at J; junction bases unmatched: 4. Germline values: CDR1 DFQATT, CDR2 SNEGSKA (reference sequence). This CDR3 has 15 residues. DNA for the CDR3: TGCAGTGCTAGAGATCTGGACAGGGGGCCCTATGGCTACACCTTC. Protein sequence: CSARDLDRGPYGYTF.